The 27 T cell receptor beta chains below all came from one sample that was sequenced in a study of blood T cell repertoires in COVID-19. The protocol was immunoSEQ multiplex PCR, while the TCRdb copy is restricted to in-frame clones and leaves out a portion. The data show about 270,000 clones, around nine tenths seen once. Input material: PBMCs or T cells enriched from blood (not recorded which). The receptors shown here come from a woman aged 18 to 35 who had recovered from COVID-19.

V and J are TRBV19 and TRBJ1-3; D might be TRBD1 (5 bases). This CDR3 is built from 14 residues. Germline V gene lookup returns CDR1 LNHDA and CDR2 SQIVND (reference sequence). The ends were cut back, 9 bases at V and 0 bases at J, with 12 bases in the middle. CDR3 coding DNA: TGTGCCAGCGCGGGACCGATCTCTGGAAACACCATATATTTT. Translated: CASAGPISGNTIYF.

The gene calls are TRBV6-1 and TRBJ1-5, with 7 bases that match TRBD1. Germline CDR1 and CDR2: MNHNS and SASEGT. The CDR3 sequence is 16 residues long. V lost 2 bases and J lost 3; bases outside the gene matches: 7. CDR3 nucleotide sequence: TGTGCCAGCAGTGAAACACAGGGGCCCCTCAATCAGCCCCAGCATTTT. Translated: CASSETQGPLNQPQHF.

The J gene is TRBJ2-7, the V gene TRBV4-1; D might be TRBD2 (6 bases). The germline CDR1 and CDR2 sequences are MGHRA and YSYEKL. This CDR3 contains 14 residues. V was clipped by 2 bases and J by 2 bases, with 10 bases between them. The CDR3 region is CASSQMGGPYEQYF. The CDR3 DNA is TGCGCCAGCAGCCAAATGGGAGGACCCTACGAGCAGTACTTC.

J is TRBJ2-5 and V is TRBV9; 9 positions agree with TRBD1. This CDR3 has 15 amino acids. Germline-derived CDR1 and CDR2 are SGDLS and YYNGEE. V lost 0 bases to trimming and J lost 3 bases; unmatched junction nucleotides: 3. Here the CDR3 DNA reads TGTGCCAGCAGCGTAGCGGGACAGGGCGAAGAGACCCAGTACTTC. Its translation: CASSVAGQGEETQYF.

The chain couples TRBV7-9 to TRBJ2-7, with a weak D call TRBD1 (6 bases). Trimming pared 3 bases from V and 0 bases from J, leaving 15 bases between. Germline loops: CDR1 SEHNR, CDR2 FQNEAQ (reference sequence). CDR3 length equals 16 residues. CDR3 nucleotide sequence: TGTGCCAGCAGCTTGGTGACAGGACTTAACTCCTACGAGCAGTACTTC. This encodes CASSLVTGLNSYEQYF.

The chain has TRBV5-5 and TRBJ2-1; TRBD1 aligns across 10 bases. After removal of 4 bases from V and 4 bases from J, the junction contained 5 bases not matched to a gene. CDR3 length equals 15 residues. Germline-derived CDR1 and CDR2 are SGHKS and YYEKEE (reference sequence). The CDR3: CASSPRDRGYNEQFF. For the CDR3, the DNA is TGTGCCAGCAGCCCCCGGGACAGGGGTTACAATGAGCAGTTCTTC.

The table lists this clone with a count of one. V gene TRBV7-8 combines with J gene TRBJ2-1; 11 bases align to TRBD2. Trimming at V came to 7 bases and at J to 6 bases, leaving 11 bases not matched to a gene. Germline V gives CDR1 SGHVS, CDR2 FQNEAQ. The CDR3 runs 16 residues. CDR3 amino acids: CASTVSGGAHGNEQFF. CDR3 bases: TGTGCCAGCACCGTTAGCGGGGGGGCTCACGGCAATGAGCAGTTCTTC.

The J gene is TRBJ1-1, the V gene TRBV7-2, with no clear D. The germline gives CDR1 SGHTA, CDR2 FQGNSA. This CDR3 contains 17 residues. Trimming shortened V by 0 bases and J by 5 bases, and 19 bases separated the two germline ends. The CDR3 is CASSLAFFRDRRTEAFF. As DNA, the CDR3 is TGTGCCAGCAGCTTAGCGTTCTTTCGGGATCGGCGGACTGAAGCTTTCTTT.

The rearrangement joins TRBV9 to TRBJ2-1, with TRBD2 matching over 9 bases. In germline, CDR1 is SGDLS, CDR2 YYNGEE. The CDR3 spans 17 residues. V shed 0 bases and J 7 bases; nucleotides not matched to a gene: 11. CDR3 sequence (DNA): TGTGCCAGCAGCGTAGCGGCGGGAGGGCCAGGGGCTAATGAGCAGTTCTTC. It yields the protein CASSVAAGGPGANEQFF.

The CDR3 sequence: CAWGGQFGSYEQYF. The CDR3 DNA sequence: TGTGCCTGGGGGGGACAGTTTGGATCTTACGAGCAGTACTTC. The rearrangement links TRBV30 to TRBJ2-7; 7 bases align to TRBD1. This CDR3 comprises 14 residues. Germline CDR1 and CDR2: GTSNPN and SVGIG (reference sequence). After removal of 5 bases from V and 4 bases from J, the junction contained 11 bases not matched to a gene.

The rearrangement joins TRBV7-9 to TRBJ2-1; 11 nucleotides agree with TRBD1. The V segment lost 2 bases and the J segment 4 bases; nucleotides outside the gene matches: 10. This CDR3 has 18 amino acids. CDR1 and CDR2 from the germline V gene are SEHNR and FQNEAQ (reference sequence). The CDR3 nucleotides are TGTGCCAGCAGCTTATCCTCCGGGACAGGGGGACTATACAATGAGCAGTTCTTC. Its translation is CASSLSSGTGGLYNEQFF. Filled out from reference TRBV7-9 and TRBJ2-1, the complete variable domain reads DTGVSQNPRHKITKRGQNVTFRCDPISEHNRLYWYRQTLGQGPEFLTYFQNEAQLEKSRLLSDRFSAERPKGSFSTLEIQRTEQGDSAMYLCASSLSSGTGGLYNEQFFGPGTRLTVL.

The chain couples TRBV27 to TRBJ2-1; TRBD2 matches at 14 bases. CDR3 length equals 17 residues. Germline V CDR1 and CDR2: MNHEY, SMNVEV (reference sequence). After removal of 5 bases from V and 4 bases from J, the junction contained 7 bases not matched to a gene. The CDR3 sequence is CASSPTSGRARYNEQFF. The CDR3 DNA reads as TGTGCCAGCAGTCCGACTAGCGGGAGGGCCCGGTACAATGAGCAGTTCTTC.

V and J are TRBV4-1 and TRBJ2-3; D is possibly TRBD2 (7 bases). Germline V gives CDR1 MGHRA, CDR2 YSYEKL. This CDR3 region has 19 residues. V lost 0 bases, J lost 0 bases, and 19 bases lay in between. The CDR3 nucleotides are TGCGCCAGCAGCCAAGATTGGGGGGGGGCCCTAGGCAGCACAGATACGCAGTATTTT. The encoded protein is CASSQDWGGALGSTDTQYF.

This clone appeared once. The V and J genes are TRBV12-3 or TRBV12-4 and TRBJ1-5; 8 bases map to TRBD1. The trim removed 7 bases at V and 5 bases at J, leaving 4 bases unmatched. This CDR3 spans 13 amino acids. The CDR3 nucleotides read TGTGCCAGCAAGGTGACAGGGGATCAGCCCCAGCATTTT. Translating it yields CASKVTGDQPQHF.

The V gene is TRBV11-2, the J gene TRBJ2-5; 8 nucleotides line up with TRBD1. CDR1 SGHAT and CDR2 FQNNGV come from the germline V gene. The CDR3 sequence is 15 residues long. Trimming removed 0 bases from V and 6 bases from J; junction bases left unmatched: 6. The CDR3 sequence is CASSLESTGAQTQYF. The CDR3 region has the DNA TGTGCCAGCAGCTTAGAATCGACAGGGGCTCAGACCCAGTACTTC.

On this clone itself: One end of the junction does not line up with germline, which may come from a read error. The chain recombines TRBV7-9 with TRBJ1-1; D gene uncertain. This CDR3 is built from 13 residues. CDR1 SEHNR and CDR2 FQNEAQ come from the germline V gene (reference sequence). CDR3 loop: CASTLQQNTEAFF. The CDR3 DNA is TGTGCCAGCACCTTACAACAGAACACTGAAGCTTTCTTT.

The J gene is TRBJ2-2, the V gene TRBV2; TRBD2 agrees at 7 bases. V was clipped by 2 bases and J by 4 bases; unmatched bases: 1. The CDR3 runs to 14 residues. Per germline, CDR1 SNHLY and CDR2 FYNNEI. The CDR3 reads CASSEPGGTGELFF. CDR3 nucleotide sequence: TGTGCCAGCAGTGAACCGGGGGGCACCGGGGAGCTGTTTTTT.

The J gene is TRBJ2-3, the V gene TRBV7-6; no reliable D call. CDR1 is SGHVS and CDR2 is FNYEAQ in the germline V gene. CDR3 length equals 12 residues. Trimming pared 3 bases from V and 3 bases from J, leaving 4 bases between. This CDR3 reads CASSLLTDTQYF. CDR3 nucleotides: TGTGCCAGCAGCTTGTTAACAGATACGCAGTATTTT.

The chain joins TRBV9 to TRBJ2-1; D uncertain. Germline V CDR1 and CDR2: SGDLS, YYNGEE. The CDR3 is made up of 16 amino acids. V lost 0 bases to trimming and J lost 7 bases, with 17 bases between them. In DNA form, the CDR3 reads TGTGCCAGCAGCGTAGATCCGCGGTGGGTGACGAATGAGCAGTTCTTC. This codes for CASSVDPRWVTNEQFF.

The chain employs TRBV4-1 and TRBJ1-5; possibly TRBD1 for D (6 bases). Germline V gene data show CDR1 as MGHRA and CDR2 as YSYEKL. This CDR3 contains 18 residues. The ends were cut back, 0 bases at V and 6 bases at J, with 21 bases in the middle. CDR3 amino acids: CASSQDGIRAGDRQPQHF. In DNA, the CDR3 is TGCGCCAGCAGCCAAGACGGTATTCGAGCAGGGGATCGTCAGCCCCAGCATTTT.

As DNA, the CDR3 is TGTGCCAGCGGTCCCGGGACACACTATGGCTACACCTTC. Amino acid sequence: CASGPGTHYGYTF. The chain employs TRBV6-5 and TRBJ1-2; maybe TRBD1 (6 bases). Germline CDR1 MNHEY, CDR2 SVGAGI. Trimming pared 8 bases from V and 3 bases from J, leaving 13 bases between. CDR3 length: 13 amino acids.

V is TRBV25-1 and J is TRBJ2-5; 8 bases are a match to TRBD2. Trimming cost V 0 bases and J 3 bases; bases outside gene matches: 6. The CDR3 sequence is 16 residues long. Germline-derived CDR1 and CDR2 are MGHDK and SYGVNS. This CDR3 is CASSEYPGRGEETQYF. The DNA of the CDR3 is TGTGCCAGCAGTGAATATCCGGGGCGGGGGGAAGAGACCCAGTACTTC.

This chain links TRBV28 with TRBJ1-1, with 7 bases matching TRBD1. Germline values: CDR1 MDHEN, CDR2 SYDVKM. With V trimmed by 4 bases and J by 3 bases, 11 bases remained unmatched. This CDR3 has 16 residues. For the CDR3, the DNA is TGTGCCAGCAGTTGCGAGACAGGGCCCTGTTACACTGAAGCTTTCTTT. This sequence encodes CASSCETGPCYTEAFF.

This clone was recorded once. The chain combines TRBV5-1 with TRBJ2-7, with D maybe TRBD1 (5 bases). Per the germline V gene, CDR1 is SGHRS and CDR2 is YFSETQ. The CDR3 length is 13 residues. Trimming left V 7 bases short and J 3 bases short, with 14 bases between. CDR3 region: CASSDRGFYEQYF. CDR3 DNA: TGCGCCAGCTCCGACAGAGGTTTCTACGAGCAGTACTTC.

V is TRBV28 and J is TRBJ1-4; maybe TRBD1 (6 bases). The CDR3 contains 14 residues. V was pared by 11 bases and J by 13 bases, with 26 bases between. Germline CDR1 is MDHEN and CDR2 is SYDVKM. CDR3 region: CASKLGAYRSGLFF. CDR3 nucleotides: TGTGCCTCGAAGTTGGGGGCTTACCGAAGTGGACTGTTTTTT.

The CDR3 loop reads CASSHDRGGSPLHF. CDR3 coding DNA: TGCGCCAGCAGCCATGACAGGGGTGGTTCACCCCTCCACTTT. This chain joins TRBV4-3 and TRBJ1-6; 8 bases match TRBD1. Germline loops: CDR1 LGHNA, CDR2 YSLEER. J gave up 9 bases and V 3 bases, and 4 bases lay outside the gene matches. The CDR3 contains 14 residues.

This clone was counted between two and nine times. This sequence joins TRBV27 and TRBJ2-3; weak D call: TRBD2 (6 bases). Trimming took off 8 bases at V and 2 bases at J, with 17 bases between the two ends. CDR3 size: 15 residues. CDR1 MNHEY and CDR2 SMNVEV come from the germline V gene (reference sequence). The CDR3 loop reads CASVAFGSLTDTQYF. CDR3 bases: TGTGCCAGCGTAGCTTTCGGGAGTCTCACAGATACGCAGTATTTT.